The 24 T cell receptor beta chains below all came from one sample that was sequenced in a study of blood T cell repertoires in COVID-19. The repertoire was sequenced with immunoSEQ multiplex PCR; TCRdb's copy has only in-frame clones and lacks some. The table records hundreds of thousands of clones, approximately 90% of them present only once. Sequencing was done on a sample of peripheral blood. The receptor source for this set is a man aged 18 to 30 with COVID-19, enrolled during active disease.

The chain combines TRBV6-5 with TRBJ2-7; the match to TRBD2 covers 10 bases. The junction had 5 bases not matched to a gene; V was cut back by 7 bases and J by 5 bases. The germline CDR1 and CDR2 sequences are MNHEY and SVGAGI. This CDR3 is 13 amino acids long. CDR3 sequence reads: CASKREGLNEQYF. In nucleotides, the CDR3 is TGTGCCAGCAAGCGGGAGGGCCTGAACGAGCAGTACTTC.

The CDR3 sequence is CATSAGTVQYF. The CDR3 nucleotides are TGTGCCACCAGCGCCGGGACAGTGCAGTATTTT. The rearrangement uses TRBV24-1 and TRBJ2-3, with TRBD1 matching 7 bases. Germline-derived CDR1 and CDR2 are KGHDR and SFDVKD. Losses at the gene ends were 7 bases for V and 11 bases for J; bases not matched to a gene: 5. The CDR3 covers 11 residues.

This clone was detected only once. This chain joins TRBV5-4 and TRBJ2-6; 9 bases match TRBD2. V lost 6 bases and J lost 4; bases outside the gene matches: 5. Germline V CDR1 and CDR2: SGHNT, YYREEE (reference sequence). This CDR3 has 15 amino acids. For the CDR3, the DNA is TGTGCCAGCAACCCTGGGACTAGCGGGGCCAACGTCCTGACTTTC. It yields the protein CASNPGTSGANVLTF.

V usage is TRBV18 and J usage is TRBJ1-4; 7 bases are shared with TRBD1. V shed 6 bases, J shed 7 bases, and the junction held 5 bases outside the gene matches. Per germline, CDR1 KGHSH and CDR2 LQKENI. The CDR3 contains 13 residues. CDR3 residues: CASSLDRREKLFF. CDR3 coding DNA: TGTGCCAGCTCCTTGGACAGGCGTGAAAAACTGTTTTTT.

This clone was seen only once. The chain has TRBV13 and TRBJ1-2, with D possibly being TRBD1 (6 bases). CDR3 length equals 12 residues. The V and J ends lost 5 bases and 7 bases respectively, with 11 bases between them. CDR1 PRHDT and CDR2 FYEKMQ come from the germline V gene (reference sequence). CDR3 sequence reads: CASSLGQFGYTF. The CDR3 nucleotides read TGTGCCAGCAGCCTGGGACAATTTGGCTACACCTTC.

The chain has TRBV30 and TRBJ2-1; D uncertain. V was shortened by 3 bases and J by 2 bases, with 8 bases between the two germline ends. Germline lookup yields CDR1 GTSNPN and CDR2 SVGIG (reference sequence). This CDR3 contains 13 residues. Here the CDR3 reads CAWSPTAYNEQFF. CDR3 nucleotide sequence: TGTGCCTGGAGCCCAACGGCCTACAATGAGCAGTTCTTC.

The V and J genes are TRBV6-6 and TRBJ2-1; tentative D call: TRBD2 (5 bases). V was clipped by 5 bases and J by 10 bases, with 12 bases between them. The CDR3 is made up of 12 amino acids. Germline assignment: CDR1 MNHNY and CDR2 SVGAGI (reference sequence). CDR3 sequence: CASSQDFSEQFF. CDR3 nucleotides: TGTGCCAGCAGTCAGGACTTCTCCGAGCAGTTCTTC.

The chain recombines TRBV29-1 with TRBJ2-2, with 8 bases fitting TRBD2. V was pared by 7 bases and J by 2 bases, with 3 bases of the junction left unmatched. This CDR3 has 13 amino acids. In germline, CDR1 is SQVTM, CDR2 ANQGSEA. The CDR3 nucleotides read TGCAGCGGGGCGGGGGGTAACACCGGGGAGCTGTTTTTT. Protein: CSGAGGNTGELFF.

V and J are TRBV3-1 (or the pseudogene TRBV3-2) and TRBJ2-7, with D possibly TRBD2 on 6 matching bases. Looked up from germline, CDR1 is LGHDT and CDR2 is YNNKEL (reference sequence). Trimming stripped 4 bases from V and 0 bases from J, with 16 bases between. This CDR3 region has 16 residues. CDR3 sequence (DNA): TGTGCCAGCAGCCTTAGAGGCGCGGGGAGCTCCTACGAGCAGTACTTC. Protein product: CASSLRGAGSSYEQYF.

The chain uses TRBV19 and TRBJ1-6; 7 bases line up with TRBD1. CDR3 length equals 14 residues. V was clipped by 4 bases and J by 6 bases; unmatched bases: 3. The germline V gene encodes CDR1 LNHDA and CDR2 SQIVND (reference sequence). Here the CDR3 DNA reads TGTGCCAGTAGTAGCAGGGGGGTTAATTCACCCCTCCACTTT. Encoded protein: CASSSRGVNSPLHF.

The chain has TRBV5-4 and TRBJ2-1, with 8 positions matching TRBD2. The CDR3 has 15 amino acids. The junction had 10 bases not matched to a gene; V was cut back by 4 bases and J by 7 bases. The germline V gene has CDR1 SGHNT and CDR2 YYREEE (reference sequence). The CDR3 coding sequence is TGTGCCAGCAGCGACAAGCGGGAGAGGCCGAATGAGCAGTTCTTC. It encodes CASSDKRERPNEQFF.

The genes are TRBV6-1 and TRBJ2-7, with TRBD2 as a possible D gene (6 bases). V lost 2 bases to trimming and J lost 0 bases, with 11 bases between them. From germline, CDR1 is MNHNS and CDR2 SASEGT. The length of the CDR3 is 15 residues. The chain's CDR3 is CASSETAGRSYEQYF. As DNA, the CDR3 is TGTGCCAGCAGTGAAACGGCGGGGCGCTCCTACGAGCAGTACTTC.

This chain links TRBV6-5 with TRBJ1-5; the match to TRBD1 covers 8 bases. Germline trimming cut 8 bases from V and 3 bases from J; bases unmatched to any gene: 6. Germline V gene sequence: CDR1 MNHEY, CDR2 SVGAGI. The CDR3 sequence is 14 residues long. CDR3 DNA sequence: TGTGCCAGCGGGCAGACAGGGGACAATCAGCCCCAGCATTTT. Residues: CASGQTGDNQPQHF.

The chain carries TRBV19 and TRBJ1-1; 8 bases fit TRBD1. Per the germline V gene, CDR1 is LNHDA and CDR2 is SQIVND (reference sequence). The junction had 7 bases not matched to a gene; V was cut back by 4 bases and J by 3 bases. The CDR3 spans 15 residues. The CDR3 coding sequence is TGTGCCAGTAGTACAGGGGGCAGGGGGCACACTGAAGCTTTCTTT. This codes for CASSTGGRGHTEAFF.

The chain uses TRBV5-5 and TRBJ2-1, with 7 bases that match TRBD2. The germline V gene encodes CDR1 SGHKS and CDR2 YYEKEE (reference sequence). The CDR3 extends over 16 amino acids. J lost 7 bases, V lost 5 bases, and 15 bases had no gene match. The CDR3 protein is CASSLILAETRNEQFF. Here the CDR3 DNA reads TGTGCCAGCAGTTTGATTCTAGCGGAGACTAGGAATGAGCAGTTCTTC.

V and J are TRBV12-1 and TRBJ1-5; the D call in the table, TRBD1, was not verified against the DNA. TRBV12-1 is a known pseudogene. This CDR3 contains 17 residues. This chain's CDR3 is CASSFPPTGIGNQPQHF. The CDR3 DNA follows: TGTGCCAGCAGCTTTCCCCCGACAGGGATAGGCAATCAGCCCCAGCATTTT.

This rearrangement joins TRBV5-8 to TRBJ2-3; 9 nucleotides line up with TRBD2. V shed 0 bases, J shed 2 bases, and the junction held 1 base outside the gene matches. The CDR3 has 15 residues. Germline V gene lookup returns CDR1 SGHTS and CDR2 YDEGEE. This CDR3 reads CASSLGLADTDTQYF. The CDR3 bases are TGTGCCAGCAGCTTGGGACTAGCGGACACAGATACGCAGTATTTT.

This chain connects TRBV9 to TRBJ1-3; D unclear. The V end was cut by 0 bases, the J end by 4 bases, with 5 bases between. The germline CDR1 and CDR2 sequences are SGDLS and YYNGEE. This CDR3 comprises 13 residues. CDR3 amino acids: CASSVERGNTIYF. The CDR3 bases are TGTGCCAGCAGCGTAGAGAGAGGAAACACCATATATTTT.

This clone was observed a few times. V gene TRBV6-6 combines with J gene TRBJ1-4; TRBD1 might be the D (6 bases). Trimming took off 5 bases at V and 9 bases at J, with 16 bases between the two ends. Germline V gives CDR1 MNHNY, CDR2 SVGAGI (reference sequence). The CDR3 sequence is 14 residues long. The DNA for the CDR3 is TGTGCCAGCAGTCAAAAACAGGGCTCTCAAAAACTGTTTTTT. It encodes CASSQKQGSQKLFF.

J is TRBJ2-3 and V is TRBV27; D is perhaps TRBD1 (6 bases). The germline V gene has CDR1 MNHEY and CDR2 SMNVEV (reference sequence). V dropped 2 bases and J dropped 2 bases, with 8 bases sitting between them. The CDR3 spans 14 residues. The CDR3 is CASSLNRATDTQYF. The CDR3, as DNA: TGTGCCAGCAGTTTAAACAGGGCCACAGATACGCAGTATTTT.

The rearrangement uses TRBV10-1 and TRBJ1-6; TRBD1 aligns across 10 bases. The length of the CDR3 is 14 residues. V lost 4 bases and J lost 10; bases outside the gene matches: 4. Per the germline V gene, CDR1 is WNHNN and CDR2 is SYGVQD (reference sequence). Written as DNA, the CDR3 is TGCGCCAGCAGTGTGGGGACAGGGGAATCACCCCTCCACTTT. Its protein product is CASSVGTGESPLHF.

This chain connects TRBV19 to TRBJ1-5; D gene ambiguous. V lost 5 bases and J 3 bases, leaving 5 bases between the germline ends. CDR1 is LNHDA, CDR2 SQIVND, per germline (reference sequence). The CDR3 totals 12 residues. This CDR3 reads CASSSLNQPQHF. For the CDR3, the DNA is TGTGCCAGTAGTTCCCTCAATCAGCCCCAGCATTTT.

On this clone: Other DNA sequences in this specimen translate into the identical CDR3. The chain links TRBV15 to TRBJ2-1, with D possibly TRBD2 on 6 matching bases. The CDR3 extends over 15 amino acids. Germline V lookup: CDR1 LNHNV, CDR2 YYDKDF (reference sequence). V was cut by 1 base and J by 0 bases, with 7 bases left in between. CDR3 coding DNA: TGTGCCACCAGCAGAGGGCGGGGCTCCTACAATGAGCAGTTCTTC. Its protein product is CATSRGRGSYNEQFF. The full variable domain, in which reference TRBV15 and TRBJ2-1 provide the parts outside the CDR3, is DAMVIQNPRYQVTQFGKPVTLSCSQTLNHNVMYWYQQKSSQAPKLLFHYYDKDFNNEADTPDNFQSRRPNTSFCFLDIRSPGLGDTAMYLCATSRGRGSYNEQFFGPGTRLTVL.

This clone was observed a single time. The chain employs TRBV5-4 and TRBJ2-5; 7 positions agree with TRBD1. The CDR3 is made up of 14 amino acids. CDR1 is SGHNT, CDR2 YYREEE, per germline (reference sequence). V shed 4 bases, J shed 2 bases, and the junction held 5 bases outside the gene matches. CDR3 residues: CASSPPGQQETQYF. CDR3 in DNA: TGTGCCAGCAGCCCTCCGGGACAGCAAGAGACCCAGTACTTC.